A single sample is the source of the 30 T cell receptor beta chains below, sequenced in a study of CD8 T cells in Susac syndrome (dated by TCRdb to about 2019). The library was generated by the immunoSEQ multiplex PCR assay. RNA was extracted using the RNeasy kit, and about 0.5 to 1 microgram was reverse transcribed with random hexamers. In-frame beta chains were kept once TCRdb had trimmed the public reads at Q25 with fastp and called clones with MiXCR. Records with the same CDR3 protein are collapsed into one entry carrying the most frequent genes and DNA. The sample table contains about 140,000 distinct CDR3 sequences; only one count was recorded for 85% to 95% of them. Together, the top ten hold 0.11% of the sample. The sample taken for sequencing was CD4+ T cells from PBMCs. The receptors shown here come from a human donor with multiple sclerosis.

The V gene is TRBV7-3, the J gene TRBJ2-1; the D gene is possibly TRBD2 (6 bases). Trimming took 1 base from V and 9 from J, leaving 10 bases between them. This CDR3 has 13 residues. Germline CDR1 and CDR2: SGHTA and FQGTGA. The DNA for the CDR3 is TGTGCCAGCAGCTTAAAGCCGGGAGTTGAGCAGTTCTTC. Its protein product is CASSLKPGVEQFF.

V gene TRBV3-1 combines with J gene TRBJ1-2, with D possibly being TRBD1 (6 bases). Looked up from germline, CDR1 is LGHDT and CDR2 is YNNKEL (reference sequence). Trimming removed 4 bases from V and 3 bases from J, with 15 bases in between. This CDR3 spans 15 amino acids. The CDR3 DNA sequence: TGTGCCAGCAGCCTCAGAGGTGGGGGCGACTATGGCTACACCTTC. This sequence encodes CASSLRGGGDYGYTF.

The chain is built from TRBV11-2 and TRBJ2-7, with D perhaps assigned TRBD1 or TRBD2 (6 bases each). Trimming stripped 7 bases from V and 1 base from J, with 17 bases between. Germline lookup yields CDR1 SGHAT and CDR2 FQNNGV. This CDR3 spans 15 amino acids. CDR3 sequence: CASNSLRGASYEQYF. CDR3 DNA sequence: TGTGCCAGCAACTCCCTGAGGGGGGCGTCCTACGAGCAGTACTTC.

This clonotype was seen once. This sequence joins TRBV6-2 or TRBV6-3 and TRBJ2-5, with TRBD2 identical over 13 bases. After removal of 6 bases from V and 0 bases from J, the junction contained 4 bases not matched to a gene. This CDR3 has 16 amino acids. CDR1 is MNHEY and CDR2 is SVGEGT in the germline V gene. The CDR3 nucleotides are TGTGCCAGCAGGCGGACTAGCGGGGGTTACCAAGAGACCCAGTACTTC. This translates into CASRRTSGGYQETQYF.

The rearrangement links TRBV7-9 to TRBJ2-7; 13 nucleotides match TRBD2. Trimming took 5 bases from V and 6 from J; bases not matched to a gene: 7. Germline CDR1 is SEHNR and CDR2 is FQNEAQ (reference sequence). This CDR3 contains 15 residues. CDR3 sequence reads: CASSKLAGGPFEQYF. The CDR3 nucleotides are TGTGCCAGCAGCAAACTAGCGGGAGGGCCCTTCGAGCAGTACTTC.

This chain connects TRBV28 to TRBJ2-3; 8 bases align to TRBD1. Germline loops: CDR1 MDHEN, CDR2 SYDVKM. The V gene end was trimmed by 5 bases and the J gene end by 6 bases; junction bases not matched to a gene: 7. This CDR3 comprises 14 residues. The CDR3 reads CASSQGARWDTQYF. DNA of the CDR3: TGTGCCAGCAGTCAGGGGGCTAGATGGGATACGCAGTATTTT. The variable domain in full, with the rest retrieved from reference TRBV28 and TRBJ2-3, is DVKVTQSSRYLVKRTGEKVFLECVQDMDHENMFWYRQDPGLGLRLIYFSYDVKMKEKGDIPEGYSVSREKKERFSLILESASTNQTSMYLCASSQGARWDTQYFGPGTRLTVL.

V gene TRBV25-1 combines with J gene TRBJ2-5; 7 nucleotides match TRBD1. The CDR3 covers 14 residues. V dropped 4 bases and J dropped 4; count of bases not matched to a gene: 6. Germline V gene sequence: CDR1 MGHDK, CDR2 SYGVNS. This CDR3 reads CASSGEQGRETQYF. The DNA for the CDR3 is TGTGCCAGCAGTGGGGAACAGGGGCGAGAGACCCAGTACTTC.

The V and J genes are TRBV6-1 and TRBJ1-2; tentative D call: TRBD1 (6 bases). Germline CDR1 and CDR2: MNHNS and SASEGT. Deletions cut 6 bases from V and 2 bases from J, with 16 bases between. The length of the CDR3 is 15 residues. DNA of the CDR3: TGTGCCAGCAGCCAAAACAGGGCGGGGAACTATGGCTACACCTTC. Its translation is CASSQNRAGNYGYTF.

The CDR3 coding sequence is TGTGCCAGCAGCGTAAATGTTGATCAGCCCCAGCATTTT. Translation: CASSVNVDQPQHF. V gene TRBV9 combines with J gene TRBJ1-5; no firm D call. The V and J ends lost 1 base and 5 bases respectively, with 7 bases between them. This CDR3 is 13 amino acids long. Germline loops: CDR1 SGDLS, CDR2 YYNGEE. Full variable domain (rest looked up from reference TRBV9 and TRBJ1-5): DSGVTQTPKHLITATGQRVTLRCSPRSGDLSVYWYQQSLDQGLQFLIQYYNGEERAKGNILERFSAQQFPDLHSELNLSSLELGDSALYFCASSVNVDQPQHFGDGTRLSIL.

The chain uses TRBV29-1 and TRBJ1-1, with 9 nucleotides matching TRBD1. Germline V gives CDR1 SQVTM, CDR2 ANQGSEA. J gave up 14 bases and V 2 bases, and 12 bases lay outside the gene matches. CDR3 length equals 13 residues. CDR3 in amino acids: CSVETTGGPRSFF. In nucleotides, the CDR3 is TGCAGCGTTGAAACCACAGGGGGCCCCCGAAGCTTCTTT.

The chain links TRBV18 to TRBJ2-5; D uncertain. Trimming removed 2 bases from V and 4 bases from J, with 11 bases in between. In germline, CDR1 is KGHSH, CDR2 LQKENI. There are 14 residues in the CDR3. In DNA form, the CDR3 reads TGTGCCAGCTCACCATCGCTAGGGATAGAGACCCAGTACTTC. It translates to CASSPSLGIETQYF.

The chain links TRBV27 to TRBJ1-6; D is perhaps TRBD1 (6 bases). The CDR3 is made up of 16 amino acids. Germline loops: CDR1 MNHEY, CDR2 SMNVEV (reference sequence). Trimming cost V 8 bases and J 3 bases, with 17 bases left between them. The CDR3 here is CASGTDRDYYNSPLHF. The CDR3 coding sequence is TGTGCCAGCGGGACGGACAGAGACTACTATAATTCACCCCTCCACTTT.

The rearrangement joins TRBV7-8 to TRBJ2-6; D not resolved. Germline V gene data show CDR1 as SGHVS and CDR2 as FQNEAQ. The V end was cut by 2 bases, the J end by 2 bases, with 10 bases between. This CDR3 contains 16 residues. The DNA of the CDR3 is TGTGCCAGCAGCTTACTCCTTGGAACTGGGGCCAACGTCCTGACTTTC. Amino acids: CASSLLLGTGANVLTF.

This chain joins TRBV7-8 and TRBJ2-1; D call uncertain. This CDR3 region has 15 residues. Deletions cut 1 base from V and 0 bases from J, with 7 bases between. CDR1 is SGHVS, CDR2 FQNEAQ, per germline. CDR3 DNA: TGTGCCAGCAGCTTAGAAAGGACCTCCTACAATGAGCAGTTCTTC. Its translation: CASSLERTSYNEQFF.

CDR3 in DNA: TGCAGCGTTGCTACTGGGGCCAACGTCCTGACTTTC. Residues: CSVATGANVLTF. This chain joins TRBV29-1 and TRBJ2-6, with D unresolved. Germline V gives CDR1 SQVTM, CDR2 ANQGSEA. The CDR3 runs 12 residues. Trimming removed 4 bases from V and 2 bases from J, with 3 bases in between. Full variable domain (rest looked up from reference TRBV29-1 and TRBJ2-6): SAVISQKPSRDICQRGTSLTIQCQVDSQVTMMFWYRQQPGQSLTLIATANQGSEATYESGFVIDKFPISRPNLTFSTLTVSNMSPEDSSIYLCSVATGANVLTFGAGSRLTVL.

V gene TRBV29-1 combines with J gene TRBJ2-4, with a weak D call TRBD1 (6 bases). In germline, CDR1 is SQVTM, CDR2 ANQGSEA. This CDR3 contains 12 residues. V was shortened by 7 bases and J by 2 bases, with 9 bases between the two germline ends. The CDR3 bases are TGCAGCGGCGGACAGTCCAAAAACATTCAGTACTTC. Residues: CSGGQSKNIQYF.

The CDR3 DNA reads TGTGCCACCAGCACAGGGGGCAAAGAGACCCAGTACTTC. Translation gives CATSTGGKETQYF. V gene TRBV24-1 combines with J gene TRBJ2-5; 9 nucleotides align to TRBD1. J lost 3 bases, V lost 7 bases, and 2 bases had no gene match. This CDR3 is 13 amino acids long. Germline CDR1 reads KGHDR; CDR2 reads SFDVKD.

This chain uses TRBV9 with TRBJ1-6; D is possibly TRBD1 (6 bases). Germline V CDR1 and CDR2: SGDLS, YYNGEE. V was pared by 3 bases and J by 8 bases, with 15 bases between. This CDR3 is built from 15 residues. DNA of the CDR3: TGTGCCAGCAGCGCAAGGGGGACTCAAGATTCACCCCTCCACTTT. This gives the protein CASSARGTQDSPLHF.

The chain is built from TRBV20-1 and TRBJ2-1; 9 bases are shared with TRBD2. This CDR3 spans 15 amino acids. Trimming took 1 base from V and 1 from J; bases not matched to a gene: 2. Germline V lookup: CDR1 DFQATT, CDR2 SNEGSKA (reference sequence). In DNA form, the CDR3 reads TGCAGTGCTAGAGGACTAGCGGTGTCCTACAATGAGCAGTTCTTC. It yields the protein CSARGLAVSYNEQFF.

The V and J genes are TRBV19 and TRBJ1-2; D unresolved. The CDR3 loop spans 15 amino acids. Germline V CDR1 and CDR2: LNHDA, SQIVND (reference sequence). V shed 6 bases and J shed 7 bases, with 21 bases lying between them. The CDR3 nucleotides are TGTGCCAGTAGCCCCCCGTCGGCGTATTCGGGTGGCTACACCTTC. This encodes CASSPPSAYSGGYTF.

V usage is TRBV7-2 and J usage is TRBJ2-4; D perhaps matches TRBD1 (5 bases). V dropped 3 bases and J dropped 4 bases, with 7 bases sitting between them. CDR1 is SGHTA, CDR2 FQGNSA, per germline. The CDR3 covers 13 residues. The CDR3 spells CASSLDTKNIQYF. CDR3 sequence (DNA): TGTGCCAGCAGCTTGGACACTAAAAACATTCAGTACTTC.

This clonotype was counted once. The chain is built from TRBV5-4 and TRBJ2-1; perhaps D is TRBD1 or TRBD2 (7 bases each). The CDR3 length is 16 residues. The ends were cut back, 1 base at V and 9 bases at J, with 20 bases in the middle. Germline assignment: CDR1 SGHNT and CDR2 YYREEE (reference sequence). CDR3 sequence reads: CASSLSLSGGATEQFF. The CDR3 bases are TGTGCCAGCAGCTTGTCATTATCAGGGGGGGCTACTGAGCAGTTCTTC.

The chain combines TRBV30 with TRBJ1-2; the match to TRBD1 covers 9 bases. The length of the CDR3 is 13 residues. Germline trimming cut 5 bases from V and 2 bases from J; bases unmatched to any gene: 3. Germline V gene data show CDR1 as GTSNPN and CDR2 as SVGIG (reference sequence). The CDR3 nucleotides read TGTGCCTGGCACAGGGGGCAGAACTATGGCTACACCTTC. Amino acid sequence: CAWHRGQNYGYTF.

This clonotype is a singleton in its sample. The chain is built from TRBV27 and TRBJ2-7, with D perhaps matching TRBD2 (5 bases). This CDR3 is 12 amino acids long. The ends were cut back, 6 bases at V and 1 base at J, with 7 bases in the middle. Germline V CDR1 and CDR2: MNHEY, SMNVEV (reference sequence). CDR3 in DNA: TGTGCCAGCAGGGAGCGGTCCTACGAGCAGTACTTC. It specifies CASRERSYEQYF.

The J gene is TRBJ1-2, the V gene TRBV20-1; 9 bases are shared with TRBD1. Trimming cost V 5 bases and J 6 bases; bases outside gene matches: 7. From germline, CDR1 is DFQATT and CDR2 SNEGSKA (reference sequence). CDR3 length: 13 residues. The CDR3 bases are TGCAGTGCTCGGACAGGGGATTTCGATGGCTACACCTTC. It specifies CSARTGDFDGYTF.

The chain links TRBV20-1 to TRBJ2-5, with 12 bases identical to TRBD2. CDR3 length: 13 residues. With 5 bases clipped from V and 7 bases from J, the junction kept 5 bases outside the gene matches. Looked up from germline, CDR1 is DFQATT and CDR2 is SNEGSKA (reference sequence). The CDR3 loop is CSAPTSGGGTQYF. Here the CDR3 DNA reads TGCAGTGCTCCGACTAGCGGGGGCGGGACCCAGTACTTC.

The chain couples TRBV7-9 to TRBJ1-2; possible D gene TRBD1, 6 bases. The CDR3 consists of 14 residues. Germline-derived CDR1 and CDR2 are SEHNR and FQNEAQ (reference sequence). Deletions cut 5 bases from V and 2 bases from J, with 12 bases between. The CDR3 DNA reads TGTGCCAGCAGCACCGGGACATACAACTATGGCTACACCTTC. Protein: CASSTGTYNYGYTF.

This sequence joins TRBV11-2 and TRBJ1-1, with a possible D match to TRBD1 (6 bases). V lost 3 bases, J lost 4 bases, and 12 bases lay in between. CDR3 length equals 14 residues. Germline CDR1 is SGHAT and CDR2 is FQNNGV. CDR3 in amino acids: CASSLQGRVTEAFF. In DNA form, the CDR3 reads TGTGCCAGCAGCTTGCAGGGGCGGGTCACTGAAGCTTTCTTT.

The V gene is TRBV27, the J gene TRBJ2-5; D gene unclear. This CDR3 contains 13 residues. The germline V gene encodes CDR1 MNHEY and CDR2 SMNVEV (reference sequence). V was shortened by 5 bases and J by 0 bases, with 7 bases between the two germline ends. CDR3 sequence: CASSKLYQETQYF. The CDR3 coding sequence is TGTGCCAGCAGTAAACTGTACCAAGAGACCCAGTACTTC.

V is TRBV24-1 and J is TRBJ2-7, with D uncertain. V dropped 3 bases and J dropped 2 bases, with 10 bases sitting between them. This CDR3 comprises 14 residues. Germline V lookup: CDR1 KGHDR, CDR2 SFDVKD. CDR3 bases: TGTGCCACCAGTGATGACCGGGTGACCTACGAGCAGTACTTC. Amino acids: CATSDDRVTYEQYF.